Below, one T cell receptor beta chain is given with its context. Antigen unknown. One end of the junction is discordant with germline, which a read error may explain. This entry belongs to a study of blood T cells in healthy people across ages. Broader study findings: The study found more naive CD4+ cells and higher diversity in long-lived than aged donors.

Germline V gene data show CDR1 as SGDLS and CDR2 as YYNGEE. The CDR3 contains 14 residues. Alongside a J-beta primer mix, a sample-barcoded 5' primer served in a second PCR lasting about 6 to 12 cycles. Every cDNA molecule carried a tag from a template-switch adaptor bearing 12 random nucleotides. In TCRdb, the 5' RACE reads were re-called with MiXCR into one record per CDR3 protein. The repertoire holds fewer than 2,000,000 distinct CDR3 sequences, 30% to 40% seen once, with roughly 23% in the top ten. The V and J genes are TRBV9 and TRBJ1-4; D is perhaps TRBD1 (6 bases). The clonotype was recovered from a human donor in good health. The sample comprised blood. As DNA, the CDR3 is TGTACCAGCAGCGCTAACCAGGGGAATGAAAAACTGTTTTTT. Amino acids: CTSSANQGNEKLFF.